This TCR beta chain stems from a study of cytomegalovirus exposure and HLA in healthy donors. As to this clone: Its antigen is not identified.

PCR used 60 Vbeta primers and 13 Jbeta primers. The data were produced by immunoSEQ multiplex PCR, yet TCRdb's version contains in-frame clones alone and is incomplete. The sample contains fewer than 50,000 clones, 60% to 70% of which appear only once. V lost 5 bases, J lost 3 bases, and 8 bases stayed unmatched. Germline V gene data show CDR1 as SEHNR and CDR2 as FQNEAQ (reference sequence). The CDR3 is 15 amino acids. Overall study findings and caveats: In an earlier analysis, in approximately 630 donors, most V segments appeared productive either ~87% or ~30% of the time. Relative to equally common others, HLA-associated TCR beta chains showed greater clonal expansion in a later analysis.

The sequenced material came from PBMCs. This clonotype was obtained from a man aged 50-60 years in good health and CMV-seropositive. This sequence joins TRBV7-9 and TRBJ1-2, with TRBD1 matching 8 bases. CDR3 loop: CASSPDRARDYGYTF. The CDR3 nucleotides read TGTGCCAGCAGCCCGGACAGGGCAAGGGACTATGGCTACACCTTC.